Described below is a single T cell receptor beta chain sequence and its context. The repertoire was sequenced with immunoSEQ multiplex PCR; TCRdb's copy has only in-frame clones and lacks some. The data show about 280,000 clones, around 85% seen once. This sample is drawn from a study of blood T cell repertoires in COVID-19. At the level of the study: From T cells, B-cell-depleted T cells, or PBMCs came the material, which was cDNA or gDNA.

CDR1 is MGHRA and CDR2 is YSYEKL in the germline V gene. The ends were cut back, 3 bases at V and 4 bases at J, with 22 bases in the middle. CDR3 size: 18 residues. The sequence came from a woman aged 45-59 years who had recovered from COVID-19. What was sequenced was PBMCs or T cells enriched from blood (not recorded which). This chain joins TRBV4-1 and TRBJ2-1, with D possibly TRBD2 on 7 matching bases. CDR3 in amino acids: CASSHPLGGGQTYNEQFF. The CDR3 nucleotides are TGCGCCAGCAGCCACCCTCTTGGGGGGGGCCAAACTTACAATGAGCAGTTCTTC.